The 2 T cell receptor beta chains below come from one sample, sequenced in a study of blood T cell repertoires in COVID-19. Profiling relied on immunoSEQ multiplex PCR, and the TCRdb table lists in-frame clones only, not all of them. Of approximately 210,000 clones listed, roughly four fifths are singletons. The specimen sequenced was peripheral blood. These receptors originate from a woman aged 40 to 50 with acute or convalescent COVID-19.

This chain uses TRBV5-4 with TRBJ1-1; D gene unclear. V lost 6 bases and J 2 bases, leaving 14 bases between the germline ends. The CDR3 is 14 residues long. CDR1 SGHNT and CDR2 YYREEE come from the germline V gene (reference sequence). CDR3 nucleotides: TGTGCCAGCAAACGGGTCGGCAAAAACACTGAAGCTTTCTTT. Translated, it gives CASKRVGKNTEAFF.

This chain uses TRBV25-1 with TRBJ2-7, with D unresolved. CDR3 length: 11 amino acids. The V end was cut by 2 bases, the J end by 5 bases, with 4 bases between. Looked up from germline, CDR1 is MGHDK and CDR2 is SYGVNS. DNA of the CDR3: TGTGCCAGCAGTGAACTAAACGAGCAGTACTTC. Its protein is CASSELNEQYF.